Presented here are 14 T cell receptor beta chains from one specimen sequenced in a study of OX40 agonist ivuxolimab in advanced cancers. The table came from immunoSEQ multiplex PCR; TCRdb's copy has only in-frame clones and leaves some out. Of 71,000 or so clones in the sample, around 82% were seen once. The sequences come from CD4+ or CD8+ T cells sorted from blood, collected in a trial of the OX40 agonist ivuxolimab. The receptors stem from an adult with an advanced solid tumor such as melanoma, head and neck, liver or kidney cancer.

The chain combines TRBV2 with TRBJ2-1, with no clear D. Trimming pared 2 bases from V and 4 bases from J, leaving 0 bases between. The germline gives CDR1 SNHLY, CDR2 FYNNEI. This CDR3 has 11 amino acids. The CDR3 DNA follows: TGTGCCAGCAGTGAATACAATGAGCAGTTCTTC. This codes for CASSEYNEQFF.

The chain carries TRBV4-3 and TRBJ1-1; maybe TRBD1 (6 bases). This CDR3 contains 13 residues. V dropped 0 bases and J dropped 5 bases, with 7 bases sitting between them. CDR1 LGHNA and CDR2 YSLEER come from the germline V gene. The CDR3 reads CASSQEGGTEAFF. The CDR3 coding sequence is TGCGCCAGCAGCCAAGAAGGGGGGACTGAAGCTTTCTTT.

The gene calls are TRBV10-3 and TRBJ1-2, with D maybe TRBD1 (6 bases). Germline V CDR1 and CDR2: ENHRY, SYGVKD. V lost 4 bases and J lost 2, with 17 bases in between. This CDR3 is built from 16 residues. CDR3 bases: TGTGCCATCAGTGGACTCGCGGTTACAGGGAACTATGGCTACACCTTC. This gives the protein CAISGLAVTGNYGYTF.

This clone came up a few times. CDR3 residues: CASSLMNGELFF. In nucleotides, the CDR3 is TGTGCCAGCAGCTTAATGAACGGGGAGCTGTTTTTT. The gene calls are TRBV7-3 and TRBJ2-2; D not resolved. From germline, CDR1 is SGHTA and CDR2 FQGTGA. V was trimmed by 1 base and J by 7 bases, leaving 4 bases between them. This CDR3 has 12 residues.

V and J are TRBV12-2 and TRBJ2-5. TRBV12-2 is a pseudogene segment. This CDR3 is built from 10 residues. The chain's CDR3 is CASRPGPQYF. The CDR3 DNA follows: TGTGCAAGTCGCCCGGGCCCCCAGTACTTC.

The V and J genes are TRBV6-5 and TRBJ2-5; possibly TRBD1 for D (7 bases). V lost 8 bases, J lost 5 bases, and 21 bases lay in between. CDR3 length: 15 residues. Germline values: CDR1 MNHEY, CDR2 SVGAGI. This CDR3 reads CASGQGGGARETQYF. CDR3 nucleotide sequence: TGTGCCAGCGGACAAGGAGGGGGCGCGAGGGAGACCCAGTACTTC.

In its sample, this clone was seen once. The rearrangement links TRBV30 to TRBJ2-7; TRBD1 matches 7 bases. This CDR3 has 16 amino acids. Germline trimming cut 0 bases from V and 3 bases from J; bases unmatched to any gene: 11. Germline CDR1 is GTSNPN and CDR2 is SVGIG (reference sequence). CDR3 nucleotide sequence: TGTGCCTGGAGTGTAAATCTAGGGGCAGGGGGCTACGAGCAGTACTTC. As protein: CAWSVNLGAGGYEQYF.

The V call is TRBV4-2, the J call TRBJ2-7, with D perhaps matching TRBD2 (6 bases). The CDR3 spans 13 residues. V shed 6 bases and J shed 0 bases, with 9 bases lying between them. Germline CDR1 and CDR2: LGHNA and YNFKEQ. The CDR3 DNA sequence: TGTGCCAGCAGGGAGGGGCCCTCCTACGAGCAGTACTTC. Translation gives CASREGPSYEQYF.

The J gene is TRBJ1-6, the V gene TRBV5-5; D gene uncertain. This CDR3 region has 13 residues. Germline CDR1 reads SGHKS; CDR2 reads YYEKEE (reference sequence). Trimming took off 0 bases at V and 16 bases at J, with 14 bases between the two ends. In DNA form, the CDR3 reads TGTGCCAGCAGCTTGGCAGGTGGGTCCGGACTCCACTTT. The encoded protein is CASSLAGGSGLHF.

Points on this clone: This sequence may be a read error, since a much larger clone differs from it by one base. The CDR3 DNA follows: TGTGCCGGCAGTTACGGCAGTGAGTCCTATGGCTACACCTTC. Its translation is CAGSYGSESYGYTF. The rearrangement joins TRBV6-6 to TRBJ1-2; D not resolved. CDR1 MNHNY and CDR2 SVGAGI come from the germline V gene (reference sequence). This CDR3 comprises 14 residues.

This clone was picked up a small number of times. The V call is TRBV5-6, the J call TRBJ2-1, with a possible D match to TRBD1 (5 bases). The CDR3 has 13 amino acids. Per germline, CDR1 SGHDT and CDR2 YYEEEE. V was shortened by 4 bases and J by 8 bases, with 13 bases between the two germline ends. The CDR3 DNA follows: TGTGCCAGCAGCCTGGGGAAGGGGCATGAGCAGTTCTTC. This codes for CASSLGKGHEQFF.

This clone is medium-sized. V gene TRBV4-1 combines with J gene TRBJ1-2, with a weak D call TRBD1 (5 bases). The CDR3 sequence is 14 residues long. The germline V and J ends were trimmed by 0 bases and 6 bases, with 11 bases remaining between them. Germline CDR1 MGHRA, CDR2 YSYEKL. The CDR3 here is CASSQEGREDGYTF. Written as DNA, the CDR3 is TGCGCCAGCAGCCAAGAAGGCAGGGAGGATGGCTACACCTTC.

The chain combines TRBV15 with TRBJ2-5; TRBD1 matches 7 bases. V trimming: 0 bases; J trimming: 5 bases; junction bases outside the gene matches: 3. The germline CDR1 and CDR2 sequences are LNHNV and YYDKDF (reference sequence). This CDR3 has 14 residues. The CDR3 DNA is TGTGCCACCAGCAGAGACCTGACAGGGGAGACCCAGTACTTC. Residues: CATSRDLTGETQYF.

The rearrangement uses TRBV18 and TRBJ1-3, with 7 bases fitting TRBD1. Germline V CDR1 and CDR2: KGHSH, LQKENI. V lost 2 bases, J lost 9 bases, and 7 bases stayed unmatched. The CDR3 loop spans 14 amino acids. This chain's CDR3 is CASSPNPTGATIYF. In DNA form, the CDR3 reads TGTGCCAGCTCACCAAACCCAACAGGGGCCACCATATATTTT.